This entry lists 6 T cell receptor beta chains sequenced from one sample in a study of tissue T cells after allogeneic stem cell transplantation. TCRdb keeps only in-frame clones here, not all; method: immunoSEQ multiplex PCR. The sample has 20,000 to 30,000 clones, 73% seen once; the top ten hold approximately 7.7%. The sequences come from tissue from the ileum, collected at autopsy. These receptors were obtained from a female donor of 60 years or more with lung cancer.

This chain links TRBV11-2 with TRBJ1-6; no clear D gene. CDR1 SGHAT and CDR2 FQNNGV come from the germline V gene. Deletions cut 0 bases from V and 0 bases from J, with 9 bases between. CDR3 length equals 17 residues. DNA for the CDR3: TGTGCCAGCAGCTTAGACAGTCTAGGCTCCTATAATTCACCCCTCCACTTT. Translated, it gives CASSLDSLGSYNSPLHF.

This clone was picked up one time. The CDR3, as DNA: TGTGCCAGCAGCTTGGGGCCGAGGGTGAACACTGAAGCTTTCTTT. Its translation: CASSLGPRVNTEAFF. This chain connects TRBV5-6 to TRBJ1-1; no firm D call. The V end was cut by 0 bases, the J end by 0 bases, with 9 bases between. The germline gives CDR1 SGHDT, CDR2 YYEEEE. The CDR3 is made up of 15 amino acids.

CDR3 sequence (DNA): TGTGCCAGCATGCTCCGGGAGACCCAGTACTTC. Protein product: CASMLRETQYF. The V and J genes are TRBV6-5 and TRBJ2-5, with no clear D. There are 11 residues in the CDR3. V was trimmed by 7 bases and J by 5 bases, leaving 8 bases between them. Germline CDR1 and CDR2: MNHEY and SVGAGI.

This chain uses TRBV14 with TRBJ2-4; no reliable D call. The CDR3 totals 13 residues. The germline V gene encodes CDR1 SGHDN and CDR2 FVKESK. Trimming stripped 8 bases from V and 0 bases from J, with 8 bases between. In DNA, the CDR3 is TGTGCCAGCTCTGCAGTAGCCAAAAACATTCAGTACTTC. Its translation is CASSAVAKNIQYF.

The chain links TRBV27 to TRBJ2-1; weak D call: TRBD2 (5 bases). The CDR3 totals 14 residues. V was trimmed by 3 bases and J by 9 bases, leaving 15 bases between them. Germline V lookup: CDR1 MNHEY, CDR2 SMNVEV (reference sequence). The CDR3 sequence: CASSLQGGRGEQFF. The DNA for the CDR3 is TGTGCCAGCAGTTTGCAAGGCGGACGGGGTGAGCAGTTCTTC.

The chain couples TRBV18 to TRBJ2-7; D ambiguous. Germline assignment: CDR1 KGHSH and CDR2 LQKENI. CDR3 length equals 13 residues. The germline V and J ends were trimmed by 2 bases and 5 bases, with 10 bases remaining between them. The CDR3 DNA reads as TGTGCCAGCTCACCAACTCGGCGAGACGAGCAGTACTTC. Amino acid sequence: CASSPTRRDEQYF.